The TCR beta chain described here comes from a study of blood T cell repertoires in COVID-19. The V and J ends lost 3 bases and 0 bases respectively, with 12 bases between them. Germline CDR1 KGHSH, CDR2 LQKENI. The CDR3 length is 16 residues. Enrolment of Seattle patients took place during active infection, and they were followed longitudinally. The method was immunoSEQ multiplex PCR; TCRdb's version includes in-frame clones alone and lacks a portion of them. Of about 180,000 clones in the sample, roughly 87% were seen once. The sample was peripheral blood. This receptor was taken from a woman between 70 and 85 years old with COVID-19, enrolled during active disease. This chain uses TRBV18 with TRBJ1-3; D remains ambiguous. The CDR3 DNA reads TGTGCCAGCTCACCCCGAGGCGGGGACTCTGGAAACACCATATATTTT. Translated: CASSPRGGDSGNTIYF.